Listed below are T cell receptor beta chains from one sample, sequenced in a study of cytomegalovirus exposure and HLA in healthy donors. Repertoires were generated with immunoSEQ multiplex PCR, while TCRdb's copy carries only in-frame clones and drops some. This repertoire shows about 160,000 clones, approximately 86% found once; its top ten account for about 2%. The material sequenced was PBMCs. The receptors derive from a woman aged 18-29 years in good health and CMV-seronegative. Both conserved end residues are part of each CDR3. A D gene is named only where the DNA matches it firmly. A row's size may be missing; if present it is once, few, many or a size class.

NA	TRBD2	TRBJ2-3	TRBV4-2	TGTGCCAGCAGCCAAGTGGAGCGGGAGGGGAGCACAGATACGCAGTATTTT	CASSQVEREGSTDTQYF
NA	NA	TRBJ1-6	TRBV5-8	TGTGCCAGCCGTCAAATGGCGGATTCACCCCTCCACTTT	CASRQMADSPLHF
NA	NA	TRBJ2-3	TRBV19	TGTGCCAGTAGTATAGGAAACAATTTACCCGCAGATACGCAGTATTTT	CASSIGNNLPADTQYF
NA	TRBD1	TRBJ2-3	TRBV27	TGTGCCAGCAGAGAACACAGGGGGACAGATACGCAGTATTTT	CASREHRGTDTQYF
NA	NA	TRBJ1-6	TRBV4-1	TGCGCCAGCAGCCAAGTTCTCCCCCGGGGGGTTGGATCACCCCTCCACTTT	CASSQVLPRGVGSPLHF
NA	NA	TRBJ1-5	TRBV5-1	TGCGCCAGCAGCACCGGACAGTCAAATCAGCCCCAGCATTTT	CASSTGQSNQPQHF
NA	NA	TRBJ1-2	TRBV6-5	TGTGCCAGCAGTTACCGGGGGGTTCGGGGGCACTATGGCTACACCTTC	CASSYRGVRGHYGYTF
NA	TRBD1	TRBJ2-5	TRBV16	TGTGCCAGCAGCCAGACAGGGCTTCAAGAGACCCAGTACTTC	CASSQTGLQETQYF
NA	NA	TRBJ2-7	TRBV7-9	TGTGCCAGCAGCCCTAGGAGCTCCTACGAGCAGTACTTC	CASSPRSSYEQYF
once	NA	TRBJ2-1	TRBV2	TGTGCCAGCAATCGTGACAATGAGCAGTTCTTC	CASNRDNEQFF
NA	NA	TRBJ2-5	TRBV29-1	TGCAGCGTTGAGCAGACAAGCCAAGAGACCCAGTACTTC	CSVEQTSQETQYF
few	NA	TRBJ1-5	TRBV4-1	TGCGCCAGCAGCCAAGAAGGGGCGGGACAGCCCCAGCATTTT	CASSQEGAGQPQHF
NA	NA	TRBJ2-1	TRBV7-9	TGTGCCAGCAGCCCGGGGGTCTCCTACAATGAGCAGTTCTTC	CASSPGVSYNEQFF
few	TRBD1	TRBJ2-7	TRBV6-5	TGTGCCAGCACAGGACAGGGGTCCTACGAGCAGTACTTC	CASTGQGSYEQYF
NA	NA	TRBJ2-6	TRBV28	TGTGCCAGCAGTTTCAGGTTACCTGGGGCCAACGTCCTGACTTTC	CASSFRLPGANVLTF
NA	TRBD1	TRBJ1-2	TRBV6-1	TGTGCCAGCAGTGCCCGGGACAGGGTATCTGGCTACACCTTC	CASSARDRVSGYTF
NA	TRBD1	TRBJ1-1	TRBV11-1	TGTGCCAGCAGCCCAACAGGGGGCTTGTGGACTGAAGCTTTCTTT	CASSPTGGLWTEAFF
NA	NA	TRBJ2-3	TRBV28	TGTGCCAGCAGTCCCCCAAGGAGAGGCACAGATACGCAGTATTTT	CASSPPRRGTDTQYF
NA	NA	TRBJ2-5	TRBV27	TGTGCCAGCAGTTTGGCAGTGAACCAAGAGACCCAGTACTTC	CASSLAVNQETQYF
NA	NA	TRBJ2-5	TRBV4-1	TGCGCCAGCAGCCCGGGACTCTCGGGGGAGCAGTACTTC	CASSPGLSGEQYF
NA	TRBD2	TRBJ2-1	TRBV7-9	TGTGCCAGCAGCTCCATGGAAAGCGGGAGGTACAATGAGCAGTTCTTC	CASSSMESGRYNEQFF
NA	NA	TRBJ2-7	TRBV21-1	TGTGCCAGCAGCCCCCGGACAGGGGGATGCTACGAGCAGTACTTC	CASSPRTGGCYEQYF
NA	NA	TRBJ1-2	TRBV28	TGTGCCAGCAGTTTATCCAAAACCGACCAGCGGGGCTACACCTTC	CASSLSKTDQRGYTF
few	TRBD1	TRBJ2-1	TRBV7-3	TGTGCCAGCGGAACAGGGGCGGTTAGTGAGCAGTTCTTC	CASGTGAVSEQFF
NA	TRBD1	TRBJ1-1	TRBV7-6	TGTGCCAGCAGCACCGACCTGACAGGGTACACTGAAGCTTTCTTT	CASSTDLTGYTEAFF
NA	TRBD2	TRBJ2-1	TRBV11-2	TGTGCCAGCAGCTCCCGCCCCCGCGGGGAGGGGAATGAGCAGTTCTTC	CASSSRPRGEGNEQFF
NA	TRBD1	TRBJ2-2	TRBV19	TGTGCCAGTAGTATGGGGACAGGGATCACCGGGGAGCTGTTTTTT	CASSMGTGITGELFF
NA	TRBD2	TRBJ2-5	TRBV5-4	TGTGCCAGCAAGGAATGGACTAGCGGGGGGGACGGAGAGACCCAGTACTTC	CASKEWTSGGDGETQYF
NA	TRBD1	TRBJ2-7	TRBV19	TGTGCCAGCCCACCAAGACAGGGCCCGTTCGACGAGCAGTACTTC	CASPPRQGPFDEQYF
NA	NA	TRBJ2-2	TRBV11-3	TGTGCCAGCAGCCCCATCACCGGGGAGCTGTTTTTT	CASSPITGELFF
NA	NA	TRBJ2-3	TRBV11-2	TGTGCCAGCAGCCCCCGGGTCGCGGCCACAGATACGCAGTATTTT	CASSPRVAATDTQYF
NA	TRBD2	TRBJ2-5	TRBV9	TGTGCCAGCAGTCCTAAAGGGACTAGACTCCAAGAGACCCAGTACTTC	CASSPKGTRLQETQYF
NA	NA	TRBJ1-4	TRBV18	TGTGCCAGCTCACCTTCCGGGGCTAATGAAAAACTGTTTTTT	CASSPSGANEKLFF
once	NA	TRBJ1-5	TRBV18	TGTGCCAGCTCACCAAGTACAACAAGCAATCAGCCCCAGCATTTT	CASSPSTTSNQPQHF
NA	TRBD2	TRBJ2-7	TRBV7-6	TGTGCCAGCAGCTTAGAGTGGGAGGGAGCCTACGAGCAGTACTTC	CASSLEWEGAYEQYF
NA	TRBD2	TRBJ2-5	TRBV6-6	TGTGCCAGCAACCGGCGGGAGGTGGGGGAGACCCAGTACTTC	CASNRREVGETQYF
NA	TRBD1	TRBJ1-1	TRBV28	TGTGCCAGCCTACCGGGACAGGGGAACACTGAAGCTTTCTTT	CASLPGQGNTEAFF
NA	NA	TRBJ2-1	TRBV7-9	TGTGCCAGAGGGGGAGAGAACAATGAGCAGTTCTTC	CARGGENNEQFF
once	TRBD1	TRBJ2-1	TRBV6-1	TGTGCCAGCAGTGGGAGCCGGACAGGGGTGCATGAGCAGTTCTTC	CASSGSRTGVHEQFF
NA	NA	TRBJ2-2	TRBV28	TGTGCCAGCAGTTTTTACAGGGTAGCCGGGGAGCTGTTTTTT	CASSFYRVAGELFF
NA	NA	TRBJ2-7	TRBV28	TGTGCCAGCAGTCAACAGGGTTACGAGCAGTACTTC	CASSQQGYEQYF
NA	NA	TRBJ1-1	TRBV15	TGTGCCACCAGCAGCCTGCCCTTTGCGGGGGCCACTGAAGCTTTCTTT	CATSSLPFAGATEAFF
NA	NA	TRBJ2-5	TRBV12-1	TGTGCCAGCAGCCCCTGCTGGACTCTCCAAGAGACCCAGTACTTC	CASSPCWTLQETQYF
NA	TRBD1	TRBJ1-1	TRBV28	TGTGCCAGCAGTTTGGGGACAGGCGTCACTGAAGCTTTCTTT	CASSLGTGVTEAFF
few	TRBD2	TRBJ2-3	TRBV5-1	TGCGCCAGCAGCCCATCACGAACTAGCGGGGGAGTTACGGATACGCAGTATTTT	CASSPSRTSGGVTDTQYF
NA	TRBD1	TRBJ1-1	TRBV7-9	TGTGCCAGCAGCTTGGGAACAGGGGGACGAGCTTTCTTT	CASSLGTGGRAFF
NA	TRBD1	TRBJ2-5	TRBV4-2	TGTGCCAGCAGCCAAGTCGGACAGGGCCGACAAGAGACCCAGTACTTC	CASSQVGQGRQETQYF
NA	NA	TRBJ1-2	TRBV29-1	TGCAGCGTTGACGCCAGGGTGGGCTATGGCTACACCTTC	CSVDARVGYGYTF
NA	TRBD1	TRBJ2-7	TRBV18	TGTGCCAGCTCACCGAACCCGGGACAGGGGGGAGAGCAGTACTTC	CASSPNPGQGGEQYF
NA	NA	TRBJ1-2	TRBV28	TGTGCCAGCAGTCTTGTTTGGAGGGACTATGGCTACACCTTC	CASSLVWRDYGYTF
NA	TRBD1	TRBJ2-7	TRBV6-6	TGTGCCAGCAGTTCCACAGGGGTGGTCTACGAGCAGTACTTC	CASSSTGVVYEQYF
NA	TRBD2	TRBJ2-7	TRBV5-5	TGTGCCAGCAGGTCTACCAGCGGGGGCCAAGAGCAGTACTTC	CASRSTSGGQEQYF
many	NA	TRBJ2-3	TRBV6-1	TGTGCCAGCACAGCCCGGGTGGAGGATACGCAGTATTTT	CASTARVEDTQYF
NA	NA	TRBJ2-1	TRBV27	TGTGCCAGCAGTTTAGACGGGGTCTACAATGAGCAGTTCTTC	CASSLDGVYNEQFF